The following is a T cell receptor (beta chain) sequence with its context. The V gene end was trimmed by 0 bases and the J gene end by 7 bases; junction bases not matched to a gene: 9. The length of the CDR3 is 16 residues. Per germline, CDR1 SGHAT and CDR2 FQNNGV. Per the original methods: It was from reference gene primer amplification that nucleated cell counts were estimated. The protocol was immunoSEQ multiplex PCR, while the TCRdb copy is restricted to in-frame clones and leaves out a portion. The DNA was the basis for D and trimming; V, J and clone size are from that table. The sample includes some 250,000 clones, around 90% seen only once; the top ten take approximately 0.8%. This entry comes from a study of blood T cell repertoires in COVID-19. On the study more broadly: Researchers got acute and convalescent COVID-19 samples from the United States, Italy and Spain.

The sequencing input was peripheral blood. This chain links TRBV11-2 with TRBJ2-1; 7 bases map to TRBD2. This TCR derives from a woman in her 30s with acute or convalescent COVID-19. In DNA, the CDR3 is TGTGCCAGCAGCTTAGATGGGGGGGTTAGGAGGAATGAGCAGTTCTTC. Amino acids: CASSLDGGVRRNEQFF. The variable domain in full, with the rest retrieved from reference TRBV11-2 and TRBJ2-1, is EAGVAQSPRYKIIEKRQSVAFWCNPISGHATLYWYQQILGQGPKLLIQFQNNGVVDDSQLPKDRFSAERLKGVDSTLKIQPAKLEDSAVYLCASSLDGGVRRNEQFFGPGTRLTVL.